The 10 T cell receptor beta chains given below trace back to one sample, sequenced in a study of identical twins. TCRdb fed the 5' RACE reads into MiXCR, producing one record per CDR3 protein. The table lists 1.5 million to 2 million distinct CDR3 sequences, about 32% of them singletons, with approximately 0.25% in the top ten. Specimen: cord blood. The receptors derive from a newborn girl in good health.

The gene calls are TRBV20-1 and TRBJ2-1; 9 bases agree with TRBD2. Germline loops: CDR1 DFQATT, CDR2 SNEGSKA (reference sequence). V trimming: 0 bases; J trimming: 8 bases; junction bases outside the gene matches: 8. CDR3 size: 15 residues. CDR3 bases: TGCAGTGCTAGAGATGGGCGGGGGGGCCTGGATGAGCAGTTCTTC. This gives the protein CSARDGRGGLDEQFF.

V usage is TRBV12-3 or TRBV12-4 and J usage is TRBJ1-6; D uncertain. This CDR3 comprises 14 residues. V was pared by 3 bases and J by 6 bases, with 9 bases between. CDR3 protein: CASSLDGPNSPLHF. As DNA, the CDR3 is TGTGCCAGCAGTTTGGACGGACCTAATTCACCCCTCCACTTT.

The rearrangement joins TRBV27 to TRBJ2-1; a possible D gene is TRBD2 (6 bases). V was trimmed by 1 base and J by 3 bases, leaving 10 bases between them. Germline CDR1 MNHEY, CDR2 SMNVEV (reference sequence). The CDR3 has 15 residues. The CDR3: CASSLFGGLYNEQFF. In nucleotides, the CDR3 is TGTGCCAGCAGTTTATTTGGGGGACTCTACAATGAGCAGTTCTTC.

The chain is built from TRBV3-1 and TRBJ2-1, with TRBD2 matching 7 bases. The CDR3 is 15 amino acids. Germline V gene data show CDR1 as LGHDT and CDR2 as YNNKEL (reference sequence). V gave up 1 base and J gave up 7 bases; unmatched junction bases: 7. The CDR3 reads CASSQGTRMGNEQFF. CDR3 sequence (DNA): TGTGCCAGCAGCCAAGGGACTAGGATGGGAAATGAGCAGTTCTTC.

This clonotype was detected a few times. The chain combines TRBV29-1 with TRBJ2-2; 10 nucleotides line up with TRBD1. The V segment lost 7 bases and the J segment 4 bases; nucleotides outside the gene matches: 3. The CDR3 length is 13 residues. The V gene's germline CDR1 is SQVTM and CDR2 ANQGSEA. CDR3 sequence: CSADRGRTGELFF. The CDR3 nucleotides are TGCAGCGCCGACAGGGGGCGCACCGGGGAGCTGTTTTTT.

This chain uses TRBV4-1 with TRBJ1-2; a weak D match, TRBD1 (6 bases). V lost 4 bases and J 8 bases, leaving 14 bases between the germline ends. The germline V gene encodes CDR1 MGHRA and CDR2 YSYEKL. There are 13 residues in the CDR3. The CDR3 DNA reads TGCGCCAGCAGCCGAAACAGGGAAGGAGGCTACACCTTC. It codes for CASSRNREGGYTF.

This clonotype has only a few counts. The chain couples TRBV10-3 to TRBJ1-5, with TRBD1 matching over 9 bases. V shed 2 bases and J 2 bases; nucleotides not matched to a gene: 7. CDR1 ENHRY and CDR2 SYGVKD come from the germline V gene. The length of the CDR3 is 17 residues. CDR3 in amino acids: CAISERPGQGGNQPQHF. CDR3 in DNA: TGTGCCATCAGTGAGAGACCGGGACAGGGAGGCAATCAGCCCCAGCATTTT.

The chain carries TRBV10-3 and TRBJ2-1; 12 bases are shared with TRBD2. CDR3 length: 14 residues. V shed 5 bases, J shed 8 bases, and the junction held 4 bases outside the gene matches. Germline V gives CDR1 ENHRY, CDR2 SYGVKD. The CDR3 DNA reads as TGTGCCATCAGTCCGACTAGCGGGAGCCATGAGCAGTTCTTC. Its protein product is CAISPTSGSHEQFF.

This rearrangement joins TRBV6-1 to TRBJ1-4; 9 bases fit TRBD1. This CDR3 region has 14 residues. With 8 bases clipped from V and 6 bases from J, the junction kept 7 bases outside the gene matches. CDR1 is MNHNS and CDR2 is SASEGT in the germline V gene. CDR3 bases: TGTGCCAGCCGGGACAGGGTAGGATATGAAAAACTGTTTTTT. Its translation is CASRDRVGYEKLFF.

This clonotype was observed a handful of times. The CDR3 DNA reads as TGTGCCAGCGGGGGGGACTTAAACACAGATACGCAGTATTTT. Translated: CASGGDLNTDTQYF. The J gene is TRBJ2-3, the V gene TRBV7-8, with TRBD2 matching 7 bases. Trimming took 8 bases from V and 2 from J; bases not matched to a gene: 7. Germline V gives CDR1 SGHVS, CDR2 FQNEAQ. The CDR3 runs 14 residues. The full variable domain, rest sourced from reference TRBV7-8 and TRBJ2-3, is GAGVSQSPRYKVAKRGQDVALRCDPISGHVSLFWYQQALGQGPEFLTYFQNEAQLDKSGLPSDRFFAERPEGSVSTLKIQRTQQEDSAVYLCASGGDLNTDTQYFGPGTRLTVL.